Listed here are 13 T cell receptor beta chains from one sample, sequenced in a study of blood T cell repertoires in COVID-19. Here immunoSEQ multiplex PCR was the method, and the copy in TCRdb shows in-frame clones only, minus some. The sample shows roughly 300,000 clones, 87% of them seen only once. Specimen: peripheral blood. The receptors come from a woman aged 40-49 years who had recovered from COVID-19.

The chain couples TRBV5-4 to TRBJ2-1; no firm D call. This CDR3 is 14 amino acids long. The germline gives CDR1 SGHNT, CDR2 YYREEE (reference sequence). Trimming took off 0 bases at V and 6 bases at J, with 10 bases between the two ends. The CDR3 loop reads CASSLDSSSNEQFF. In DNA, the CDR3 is TGTGCCAGCAGCTTGGATAGTTCTAGCAATGAGCAGTTCTTC.

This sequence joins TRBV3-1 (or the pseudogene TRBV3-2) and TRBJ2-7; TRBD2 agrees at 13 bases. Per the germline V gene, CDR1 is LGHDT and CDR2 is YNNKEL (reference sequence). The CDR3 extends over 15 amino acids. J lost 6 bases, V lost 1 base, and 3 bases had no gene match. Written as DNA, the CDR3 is TGTGCCAGCAGCCAAGGACTAGCGGGGGGTGCCGAGCAGTACTTC. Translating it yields CASSQGLAGGAEQYF.

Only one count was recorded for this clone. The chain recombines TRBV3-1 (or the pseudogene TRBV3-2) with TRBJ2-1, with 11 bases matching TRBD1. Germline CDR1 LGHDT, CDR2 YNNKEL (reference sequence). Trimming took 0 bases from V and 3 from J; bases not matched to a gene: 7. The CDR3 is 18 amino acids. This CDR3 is CASSQDLLGTGGYNEQFF. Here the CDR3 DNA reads TGTGCCAGCAGCCAAGACCTCCTAGGGACAGGGGGCTACAATGAGCAGTTCTTC.

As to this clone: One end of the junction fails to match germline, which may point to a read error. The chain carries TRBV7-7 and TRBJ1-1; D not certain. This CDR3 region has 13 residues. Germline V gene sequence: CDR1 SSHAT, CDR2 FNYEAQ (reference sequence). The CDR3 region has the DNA TGTGCTAGCAGCCTGACTTTAGGCACTGAAGCTTTCTTT. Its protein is CASSLTLGTEAFF.

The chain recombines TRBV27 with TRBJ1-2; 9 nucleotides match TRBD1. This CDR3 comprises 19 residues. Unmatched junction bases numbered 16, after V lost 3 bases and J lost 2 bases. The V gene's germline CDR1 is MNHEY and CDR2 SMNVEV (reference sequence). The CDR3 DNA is TGTGCCAGCAGTTTTCTGGTCCCCGGGACAGGGTACACGAACTATGGCTACACCTTC. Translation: CASSFLVPGTGYTNYGYTF.

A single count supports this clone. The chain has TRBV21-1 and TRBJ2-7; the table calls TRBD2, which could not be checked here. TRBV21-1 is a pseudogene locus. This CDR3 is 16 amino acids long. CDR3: CASSKEARGWSYEQYF. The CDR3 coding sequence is TGTGCCAGCAGCAAAGAGGCGCGGGGGTGGTCCTACGAGCAGTACTTC.

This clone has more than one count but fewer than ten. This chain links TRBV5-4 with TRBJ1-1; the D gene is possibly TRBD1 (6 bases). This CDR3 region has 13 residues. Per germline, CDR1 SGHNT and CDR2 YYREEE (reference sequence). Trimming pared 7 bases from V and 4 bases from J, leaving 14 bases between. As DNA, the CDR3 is TGTGCCAGCTTCCGTCAGGGGAGCACTGAAGCTTTCTTT. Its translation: CASFRQGSTEAFF.

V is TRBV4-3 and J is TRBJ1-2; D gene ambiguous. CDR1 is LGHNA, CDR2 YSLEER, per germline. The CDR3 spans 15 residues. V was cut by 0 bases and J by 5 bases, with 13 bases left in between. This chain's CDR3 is CASSQDEGVLYGYTF. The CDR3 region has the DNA TGCGCCAGCAGCCAAGATGAGGGAGTTCTTTATGGCTACACCTTC.

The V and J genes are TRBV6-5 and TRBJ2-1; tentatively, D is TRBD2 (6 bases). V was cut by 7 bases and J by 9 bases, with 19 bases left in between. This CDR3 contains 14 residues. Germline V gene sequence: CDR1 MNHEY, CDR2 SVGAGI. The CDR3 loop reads CASTFEVDGGEQFF. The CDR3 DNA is TGTGCCAGCACCTTTGAGGTCGACGGGGGTGAGCAGTTCTTC.

In DNA, the CDR3 is TGTGCCAGCAGTCCAGGACAGAGTTTCTTTAACTATGGCTACACCTTC. Protein sequence: CASSPGQSFFNYGYTF. The chain uses TRBV7-9 and TRBJ1-2; perhaps TRBD1 as D (6 bases). CDR3 length: 16 residues. The V and J ends lost 6 bases and 1 base respectively, with 18 bases between them. From germline, CDR1 is SEHNR and CDR2 FQNEAQ (reference sequence).

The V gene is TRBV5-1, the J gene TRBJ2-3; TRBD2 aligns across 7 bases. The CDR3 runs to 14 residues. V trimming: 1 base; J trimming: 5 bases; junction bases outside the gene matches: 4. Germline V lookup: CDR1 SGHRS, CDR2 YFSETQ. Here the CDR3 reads CASSLFLAVDTQYF. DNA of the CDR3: TGCGCCAGCAGCTTGTTCCTAGCGGTAGATACGCAGTATTTT. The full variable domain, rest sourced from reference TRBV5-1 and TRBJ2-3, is KAGVTQTPRYLIKTRGQQVTLSCSPISGHRSVSWYQQTPGQGLQFLFEYFSETQRNKGNFPGRFSGRQFSNSRSEMNVSTLELGDSALYLCASSLFLAVDTQYFGPGTRLTVL.

The DNA of the CDR3 is TGCAGCGCCGTCGCAGGGCCCTACGAGCAGTACTTC. It yields the protein CSAVAGPYEQYF. The chain employs TRBV29-1 and TRBJ2-7; a weak D match, TRBD1 (5 bases). V was trimmed by 7 bases and J by 2 bases, leaving 12 bases between them. This CDR3 region has 12 residues. Looked up from germline, CDR1 is SQVTM and CDR2 is ANQGSEA.

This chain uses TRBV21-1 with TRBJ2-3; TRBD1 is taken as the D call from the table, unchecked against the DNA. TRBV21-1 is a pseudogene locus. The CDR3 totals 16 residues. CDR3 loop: CASSKTPIGQGDTQYF. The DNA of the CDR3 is TGTGCCAGCAGCAAGACCCCCATCGGGCAGGGAGATACGCAGTATTTT.